Below, one T cell receptor (beta chain) is given with its context. In the original processing: The authors estimated nucleated cell counts from reference gene primer amplification. Method: immunoSEQ multiplex PCR; TCRdb's copy keeps in-frame clones and lacks some. V, J and clone size are those of that table, while D and trimming were read from the DNA. This sample has some 45,000 clones; about 90% occur once, and the top ten carry roughly 10%. This sample was taken from a study of blood T cell repertoires in COVID-19. Study in general: Acute and convalescent COVID-19 samples came from the United States, Italy and Spain. The analysed material was cDNA or gDNA that came from T cells, B-cell-depleted T cells, or PBMCs.

Trimming removed 0 bases at V and 2 bases at J, with 4 bases between. This CDR3 has 14 residues. Germline CDR1 reads SGHTA; CDR2 reads FQGNSA. Material for sequencing was peripheral blood. The TCR sequence derives from a human donor in a cohort sampled during active COVID-19. This chain connects TRBV7-2 to TRBJ2-2; D is ambiguous. The CDR3 DNA sequence: TGTGCCAGCAGCTTAGCGGCCAACACCGGGGAGCTGTTTTTT. Its translation: CASSLAANTGELFF. Together with reference TRBV7-2 and TRBJ2-2, the CDR3 gives the full variable domain: GAGVSQSPSNKVTEKGKDVELRCDPISGHTALYWYRQSLGQGLEFLIYFQGNSAPDKSGLPSDRFSAERTGGSVSTLTIQRTQQEDSAVYLCASSLAANTGELFFGEGSRLTVL.